The source of this T cell receptor (beta chain) is a study of T cells in Graves' hyperthyroidism and ophthalmopathy. Researchers took RNA transcripts and amplified the TCR beta CDR3 regions from them. A set of HTBI primers served as the primers for a first-round RT-PCR of the TCR CDR3. TCRdb reanalysed the multiplex PCR reads using MiXCR and keeps one entry per CDR3 protein. The sample lists a few hundred thousand distinct CDR3 sequences, around a sixth occurring once. The CDR3 has 13 residues. Trimming stripped 6 bases from V and 6 bases from J, with 11 bases between. The study based diagnoses on clinical symptoms, serum thyroxine and TRAb, thyroid ultrasound and orbital computed tomography.

This TCR was recovered from a woman aged 45-65 years with Graves' hyperthyroidism. This chain links TRBV12-3 or TRBV12-4 with TRBJ2-2; D gene ambiguous. The sequenced material came from blood. The CDR3 nucleotides are TGTGCCAGCAGCCGATTGGGTGCCGGGGAGCTGTTTTTT. This codes for CASSRLGAGELFF.